This T cell receptor beta chain was retrieved from a study of shared clonotypes between healthy human individuals. V was cut by 6 bases and J by 4 bases, with 15 bases left in between. CDR1 and CDR2 (germline): SGHAT, FQNNGV. The CDR3 length is 14 residues. The deep-level immunoSEQ assay was used. Assay used: immunoSEQ multiplex PCR; TCRdb lists only in-frame clones, some missing. The sample has over 1.5 million clones; 95% to 99% are singletons. The source of this sequence is a man aged 25 to 40 in good health. This rearrangement joins TRBV11-2 to TRBJ1-2; D not resolved. The sequenced sample was naive CD4+ T cells sorted from blood. Subset reported: CD45RA+ positively selected. CDR3 in amino acids: CASSPAGATYGYTF. The CDR3 DNA follows: TGTGCCAGCAGTCCCGCTGGCGCTACCTATGGCTACACCTTC. Looking up the rest from reference TRBV11-2 and TRBJ1-2 gives the full variable domain: EAGVAQSPRYKIIEKRQSVAFWCNPISGHATLYWYQQILGQGPKLLIQFQNNGVVDDSQLPKDRFSAERLKGVDSTLKIQPAKLEDSAVYLCASSPAGATYGYTFGSGTRLTVV.